Below, one TCR beta chain is given with its context. As yet, its antigen is unknown. This record belongs to a study of post-analysis software for immune sequencing data. CDR1 and CDR2 (germline): MDHEN, SYDVKM. This CDR3 has 12 residues. Unique molecular identifiers tagged the TCR beta cDNA libraries. Via MiXCR, TCRdb re-called the PCR reads, giving one row per CDR3 protein. The sample comprises about 460,000 distinct CDR3 sequences, roughly 45% of which are singletons, and about an eighth rests with the top ten. General study results and limits: TRBV5-6, TRBV5-1 and TRBV20-1 were among a few TRBV segments more frequent in patients than controls.

This chain links TRBV28 with TRBJ1-4, with TRBD1 identical over 8 bases. The sequence derives from a girl between 10 and 17 years old with multiple sclerosis. Sample: blood. The CDR3: CGTGGTNEKLFF. Written as DNA, the CDR3 is TGTGGAACAGGGGGGACTAATGAAAAACTGTTTTTT.